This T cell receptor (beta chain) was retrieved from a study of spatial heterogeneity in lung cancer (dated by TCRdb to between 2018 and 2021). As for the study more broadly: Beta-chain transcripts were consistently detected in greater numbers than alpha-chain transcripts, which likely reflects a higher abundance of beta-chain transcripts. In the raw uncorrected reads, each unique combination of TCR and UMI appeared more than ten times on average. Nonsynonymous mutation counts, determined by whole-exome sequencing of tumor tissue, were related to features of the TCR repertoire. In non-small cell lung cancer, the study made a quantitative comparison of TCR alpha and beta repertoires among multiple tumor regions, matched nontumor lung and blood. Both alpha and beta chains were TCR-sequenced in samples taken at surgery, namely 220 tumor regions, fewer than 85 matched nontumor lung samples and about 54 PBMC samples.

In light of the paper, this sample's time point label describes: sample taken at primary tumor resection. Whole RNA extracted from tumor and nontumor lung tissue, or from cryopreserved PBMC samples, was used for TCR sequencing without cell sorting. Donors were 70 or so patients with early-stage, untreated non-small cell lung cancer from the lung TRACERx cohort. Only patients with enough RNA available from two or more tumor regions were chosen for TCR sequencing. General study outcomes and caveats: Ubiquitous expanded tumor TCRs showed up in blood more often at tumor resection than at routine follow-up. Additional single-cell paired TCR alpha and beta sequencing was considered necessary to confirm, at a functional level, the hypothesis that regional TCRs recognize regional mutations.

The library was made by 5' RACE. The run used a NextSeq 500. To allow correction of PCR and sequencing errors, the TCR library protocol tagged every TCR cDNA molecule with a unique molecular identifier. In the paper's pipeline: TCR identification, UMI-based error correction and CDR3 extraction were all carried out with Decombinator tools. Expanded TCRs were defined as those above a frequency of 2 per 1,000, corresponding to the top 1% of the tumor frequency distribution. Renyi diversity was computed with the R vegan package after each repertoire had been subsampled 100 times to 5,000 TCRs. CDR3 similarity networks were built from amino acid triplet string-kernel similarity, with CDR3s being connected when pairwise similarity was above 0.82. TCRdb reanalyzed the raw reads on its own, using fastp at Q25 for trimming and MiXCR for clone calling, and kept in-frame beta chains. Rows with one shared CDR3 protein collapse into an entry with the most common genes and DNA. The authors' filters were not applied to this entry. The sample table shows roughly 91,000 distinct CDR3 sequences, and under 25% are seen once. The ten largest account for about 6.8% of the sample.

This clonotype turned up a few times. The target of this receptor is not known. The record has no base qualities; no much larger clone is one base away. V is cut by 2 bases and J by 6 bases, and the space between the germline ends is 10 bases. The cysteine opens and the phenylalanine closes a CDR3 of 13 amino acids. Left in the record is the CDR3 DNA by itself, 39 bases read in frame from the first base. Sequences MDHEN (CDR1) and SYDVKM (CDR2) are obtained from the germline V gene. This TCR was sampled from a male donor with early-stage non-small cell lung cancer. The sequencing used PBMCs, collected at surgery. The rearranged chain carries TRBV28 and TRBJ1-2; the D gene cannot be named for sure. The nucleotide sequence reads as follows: TGTGCCAGCAGTTTAGGGCAGAAGAATGGCTACACCTTC. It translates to CASSLGQKNGYTF.